This TCR beta chain was obtained from a study of cytomegalovirus exposure and HLA in healthy donors. Amplification used 60 Vbeta primers and 13 Jbeta primers. The assay was immunoSEQ multiplex PCR, and TCRdb's table has in-frame clones only and misses some. Seen here are 85,000 to 100,000 clones, 63% observed once, and the top ten hold under 8%. Trimming cost V 4 bases and J 1 base, with 10 bases left between them. The CDR3 consists of 14 residues. Germline-derived CDR1 and CDR2 are LGHNA and YNFKEQ. Each donor was healthy, and each was a bone marrow donor. The sequence was collected from a young woman in good health and CMV-seronegative. This chain connects TRBV4-2 to TRBJ1-2, with D uncertain. Sequencing was done on a sample of PBMCs. CDR3 protein: CASSLPGINYGYTF. CDR3 nucleotides: TGTGCCAGCAGCCTTCCGGGGATTAACTATGGCTACACCTTC.